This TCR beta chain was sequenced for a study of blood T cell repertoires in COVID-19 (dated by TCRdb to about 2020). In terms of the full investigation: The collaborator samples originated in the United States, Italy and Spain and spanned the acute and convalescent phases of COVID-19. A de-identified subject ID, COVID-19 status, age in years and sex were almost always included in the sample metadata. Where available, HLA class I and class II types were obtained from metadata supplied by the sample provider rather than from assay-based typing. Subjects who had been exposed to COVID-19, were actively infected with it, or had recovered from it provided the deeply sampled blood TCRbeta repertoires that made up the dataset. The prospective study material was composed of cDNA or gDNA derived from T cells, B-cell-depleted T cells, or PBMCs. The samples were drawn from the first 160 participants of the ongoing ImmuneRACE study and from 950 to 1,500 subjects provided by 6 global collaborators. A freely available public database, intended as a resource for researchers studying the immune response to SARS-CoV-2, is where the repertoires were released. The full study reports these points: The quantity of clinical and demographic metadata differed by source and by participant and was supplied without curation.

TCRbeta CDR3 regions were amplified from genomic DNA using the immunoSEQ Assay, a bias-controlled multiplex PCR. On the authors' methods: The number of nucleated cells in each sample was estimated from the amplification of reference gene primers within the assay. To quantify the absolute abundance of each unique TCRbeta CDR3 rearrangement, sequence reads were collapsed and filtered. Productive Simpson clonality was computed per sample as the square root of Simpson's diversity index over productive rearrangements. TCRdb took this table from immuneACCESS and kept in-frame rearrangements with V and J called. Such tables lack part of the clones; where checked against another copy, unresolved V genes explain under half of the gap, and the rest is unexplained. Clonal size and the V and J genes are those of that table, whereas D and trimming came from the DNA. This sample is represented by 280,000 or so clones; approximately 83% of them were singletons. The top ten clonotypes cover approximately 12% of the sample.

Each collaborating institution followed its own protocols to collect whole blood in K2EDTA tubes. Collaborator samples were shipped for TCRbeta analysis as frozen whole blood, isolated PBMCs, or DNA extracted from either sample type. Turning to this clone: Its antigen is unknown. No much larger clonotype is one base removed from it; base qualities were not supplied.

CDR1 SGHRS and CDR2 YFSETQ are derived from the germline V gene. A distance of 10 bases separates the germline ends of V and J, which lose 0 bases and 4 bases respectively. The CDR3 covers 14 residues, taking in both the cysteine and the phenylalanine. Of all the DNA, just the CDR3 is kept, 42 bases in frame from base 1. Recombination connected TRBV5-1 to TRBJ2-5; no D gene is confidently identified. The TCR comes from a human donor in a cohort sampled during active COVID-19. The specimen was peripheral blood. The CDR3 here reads CASSLAHSLETQYF. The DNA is TGCGCCAGCAGCTTGGCCCACAGCTTAGAGACCCAGTACTTC.